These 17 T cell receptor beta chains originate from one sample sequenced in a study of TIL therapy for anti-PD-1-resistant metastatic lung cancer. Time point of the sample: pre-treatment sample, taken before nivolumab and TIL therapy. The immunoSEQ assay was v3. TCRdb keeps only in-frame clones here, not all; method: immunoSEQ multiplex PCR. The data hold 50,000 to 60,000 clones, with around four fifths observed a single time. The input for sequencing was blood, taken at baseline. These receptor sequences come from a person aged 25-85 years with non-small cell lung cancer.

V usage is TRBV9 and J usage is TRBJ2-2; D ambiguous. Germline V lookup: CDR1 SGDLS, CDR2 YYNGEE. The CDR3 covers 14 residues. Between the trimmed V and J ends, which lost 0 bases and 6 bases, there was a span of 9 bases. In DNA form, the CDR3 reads TGTGCCAGCAGCGTAGAGGGAAGGGCCGGGGAGCTGTTTTTT. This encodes CASSVEGRAGELFF.

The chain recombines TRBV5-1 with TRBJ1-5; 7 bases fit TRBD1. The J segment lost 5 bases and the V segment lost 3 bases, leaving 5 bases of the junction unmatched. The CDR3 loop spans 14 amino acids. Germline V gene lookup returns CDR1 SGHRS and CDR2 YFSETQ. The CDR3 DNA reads TGCGCCAGCAGCTCCGGGACAGTCGATCAGCCCCAGCATTTT. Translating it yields CASSSGTVDQPQHF.

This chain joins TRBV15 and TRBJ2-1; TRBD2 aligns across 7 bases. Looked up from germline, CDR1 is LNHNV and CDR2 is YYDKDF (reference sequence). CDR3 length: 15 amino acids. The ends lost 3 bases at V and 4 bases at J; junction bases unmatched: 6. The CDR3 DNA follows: TGTGCCACCAGCAGGATAAAGCGGGGATACAATGAGCAGTTCTTC. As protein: CATSRIKRGYNEQFF.

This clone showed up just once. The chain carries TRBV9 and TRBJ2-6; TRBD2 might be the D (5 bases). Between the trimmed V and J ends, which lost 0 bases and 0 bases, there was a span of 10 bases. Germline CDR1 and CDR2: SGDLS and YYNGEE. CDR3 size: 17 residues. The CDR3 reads CASSVDAGSSGANVLTF. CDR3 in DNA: TGTGCCAGCAGCGTAGACGCGGGTAGCTCTGGGGCCAACGTCCTGACTTTC.

For the CDR3, the DNA is TGTGCCAGCAGGCTGGGGAATCAGCCCCAGCATTTT. It encodes CASRLGNQPQHF. The gene calls are TRBV3-1 (or the pseudogene TRBV3-2) and TRBJ1-5, with D hard to call. Trimming cost V 6 bases and J 4 bases, with 7 bases left between them. Germline CDR1 LGHDT, CDR2 YNNKEL (reference sequence). The CDR3 extends over 12 amino acids.

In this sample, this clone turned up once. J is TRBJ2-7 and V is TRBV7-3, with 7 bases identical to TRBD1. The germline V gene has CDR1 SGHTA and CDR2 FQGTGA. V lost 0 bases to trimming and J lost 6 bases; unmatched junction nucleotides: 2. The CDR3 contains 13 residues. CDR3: CASSLTGGSEQYF. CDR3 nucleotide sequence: TGTGCCAGCAGCTTAACAGGGGGCAGCGAGCAGTACTTC.

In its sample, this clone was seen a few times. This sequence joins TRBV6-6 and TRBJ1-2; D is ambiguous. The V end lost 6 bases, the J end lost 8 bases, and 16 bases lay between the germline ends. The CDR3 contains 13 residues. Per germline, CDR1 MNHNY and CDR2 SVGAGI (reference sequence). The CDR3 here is CASSSDTTGGYTF. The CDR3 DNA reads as TGTGCCAGCAGCTCAGACACCACGGGGGGCTACACCTTC.

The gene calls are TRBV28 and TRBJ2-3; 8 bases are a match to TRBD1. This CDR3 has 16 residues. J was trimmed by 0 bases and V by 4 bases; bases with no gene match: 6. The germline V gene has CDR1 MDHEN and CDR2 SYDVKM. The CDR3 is CASSSLDRVSTDTQYF. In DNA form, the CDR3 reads TGTGCCAGCAGTTCCCTGGACAGGGTGAGCACAGATACGCAGTATTTT.

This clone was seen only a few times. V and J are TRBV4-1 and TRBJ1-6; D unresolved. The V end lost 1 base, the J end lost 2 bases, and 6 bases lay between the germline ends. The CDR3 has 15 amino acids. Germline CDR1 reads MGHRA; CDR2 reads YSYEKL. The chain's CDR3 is CASSQGQTYNSPLHF. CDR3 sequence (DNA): TGCGCCAGCAGCCAAGGGCAAACCTATAATTCACCCCTCCACTTT.

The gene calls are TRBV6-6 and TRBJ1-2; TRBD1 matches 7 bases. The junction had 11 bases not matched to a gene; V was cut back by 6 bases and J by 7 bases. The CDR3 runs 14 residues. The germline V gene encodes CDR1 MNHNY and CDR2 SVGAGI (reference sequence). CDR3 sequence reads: CASRLSRDSSGYTF. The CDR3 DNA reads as TGTGCCAGCAGATTATCCCGGGACAGTAGTGGCTACACCTTC.

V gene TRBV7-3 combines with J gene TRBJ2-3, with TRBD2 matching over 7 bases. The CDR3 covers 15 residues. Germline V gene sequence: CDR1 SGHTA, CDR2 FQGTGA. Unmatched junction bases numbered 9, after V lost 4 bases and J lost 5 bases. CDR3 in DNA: TGTGCCAGCAGCTCAACTAGCGCAGCAAAAGATACGCAGTATTTT. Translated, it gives CASSSTSAAKDTQYF.

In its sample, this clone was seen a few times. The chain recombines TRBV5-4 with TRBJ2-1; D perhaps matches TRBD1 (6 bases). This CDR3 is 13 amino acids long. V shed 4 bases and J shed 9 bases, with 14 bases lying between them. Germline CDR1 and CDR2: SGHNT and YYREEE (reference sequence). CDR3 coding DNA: TGTGCCAGCAGCCCTACAGGGCTTCCTGAGCAGTTCTTC. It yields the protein CASSPTGLPEQFF.

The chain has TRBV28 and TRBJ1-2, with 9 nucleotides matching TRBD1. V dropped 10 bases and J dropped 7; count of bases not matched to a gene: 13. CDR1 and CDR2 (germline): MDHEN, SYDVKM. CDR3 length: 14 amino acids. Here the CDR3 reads CATTLIGQGFGYTF. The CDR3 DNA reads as TGTGCCACCACCCTAATCGGACAGGGGTTTGGCTACACCTTC.

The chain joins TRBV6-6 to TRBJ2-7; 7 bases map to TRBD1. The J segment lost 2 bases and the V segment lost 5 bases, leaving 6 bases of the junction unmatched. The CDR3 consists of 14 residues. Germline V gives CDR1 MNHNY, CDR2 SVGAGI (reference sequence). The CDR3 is CASSRTGQPYEQYF. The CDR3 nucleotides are TGTGCCAGCAGTCGTACGGGACAGCCCTACGAGCAGTACTTC.

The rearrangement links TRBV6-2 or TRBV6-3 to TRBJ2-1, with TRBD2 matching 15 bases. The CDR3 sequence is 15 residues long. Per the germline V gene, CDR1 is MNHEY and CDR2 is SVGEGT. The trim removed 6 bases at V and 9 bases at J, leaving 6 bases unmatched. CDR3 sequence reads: CASSGTSGGRSEQFF. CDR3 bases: TGTGCCAGCAGCGGGACTAGCGGGGGGCGGAGTGAGCAGTTCTTC.

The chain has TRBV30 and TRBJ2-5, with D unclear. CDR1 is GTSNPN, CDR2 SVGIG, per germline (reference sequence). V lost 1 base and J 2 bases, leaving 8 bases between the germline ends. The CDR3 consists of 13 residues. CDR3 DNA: TGTGCCTGGAGTGCAAACATTCAAGAGACCCAGTACTTC. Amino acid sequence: CAWSANIQETQYF. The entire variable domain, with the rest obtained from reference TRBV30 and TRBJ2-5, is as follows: SQTIHQWPATLVQPVGSPLSLECTVEGTSNPNLYWYRQAAGRGLQLLFYSVGIGQISSEVPQNLSASRPQDRQFILSSKKLLLSDSGFYLCAWSANIQETQYFGPGTRLLVL.

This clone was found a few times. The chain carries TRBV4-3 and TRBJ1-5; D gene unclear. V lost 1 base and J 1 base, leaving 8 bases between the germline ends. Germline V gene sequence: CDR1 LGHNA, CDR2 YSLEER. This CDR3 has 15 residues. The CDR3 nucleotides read TGCGCCAGCAGCCAAGGAGGGTTGAGCAATCAGCCCCAGCATTTT. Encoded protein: CASSQGGLSNQPQHF.